These 6 T cell receptor beta chains were sequenced from one sample in a study of T-cell reconstitution after alpha-beta-depleted transplantation in children. The TCRbeta library was prepared with unique molecular identifiers. TCRdb redid the calling of the PCR reads with MiXCR, one entry per CDR3 protein. Seen here are 200,000 to 250,000 distinct CDR3 sequences, approximately 9.7% observed once, and the top ten hold approximately 5%. This material consisted of PBMCs from the stem cell graft donor, taken from the stem cell graft. The receptor set was obtained from a human donor who donated a stem cell graft to a child with SCID.

The V and J genes are TRBV6-1 and TRBJ2-3; D is undetermined. The CDR3 covers 11 residues. The germline V gene has CDR1 MNHNS and CDR2 SASEGT. V was clipped by 3 bases and J by 4 bases, with 2 bases between them. CDR3 residues: CASSDADTQYF. The CDR3 nucleotides are TGTGCCAGCAGTGATGCAGATACGCAGTATTTT.

The V call is TRBV4-1, the J call TRBJ1-1, with D possibly TRBD1 on 5 matching bases. The V gene lost 7 bases and the J gene lost 1 base, with 13 bases spanning the gap. CDR1 is MGHRA and CDR2 is YSYEKL in the germline V gene. The CDR3 runs 14 residues. CDR3 region: CASTRDPANTEAFF. CDR3 nucleotide sequence: TGCGCCAGCACCCGGGACCCCGCGAACACTGAAGCTTTCTTT.

This clonotype was recorded many times. V and J are TRBV5-1 and TRBJ2-5; 7 bases align to TRBD1. The CDR3 extends over 14 amino acids. The germline CDR1 and CDR2 sequences are SGHRS and YFSETQ. J was trimmed by 5 bases and V by 0 bases; bases with no gene match: 4. The CDR3 DNA reads TGCGCCAGCAGCTTGGTGGGACAGTGGGAGACCCAGTACTTC. This gives the protein CASSLVGQWETQYF. Full variable domain (missing parts from reference TRBV5-1 and TRBJ2-5): KAGVTQTPRYLIKTRGQQVTLSCSPISGHRSVSWYQQTPGQGLQFLFEYFSETQRNKGNFPGRFSGRQFSNSRSEMNVSTLELGDSALYLCASSLVGQWETQYFGPGTRLLVL.

This clonotype came up many times. CDR3 loop: CASSYHRGTDTQYF. In DNA, the CDR3 is TGTGCCAGCAGCTATCACCGTGGCACAGATACGCAGTATTTT. V and J are TRBV3-1 and TRBJ2-3; D not resolved. Trimming removed 5 bases at V and 1 base at J, with 10 bases between. Germline V lookup: CDR1 LGHDT, CDR2 YNNKEL (reference sequence). This CDR3 has 14 residues.

This clonotype was observed at least ten times. The rearrangement uses TRBV9 and TRBJ2-5; 7 nucleotides match TRBD1. Germline-derived CDR1 and CDR2 are SGDLS and YYNGEE. With V trimmed by 4 bases and J by 2 bases, 8 bases remained unmatched. The CDR3 contains 15 residues. CDR3 sequence: CASSRQGQDQETQYF. CDR3 sequence (DNA): TGTGCCAGCAGCAGACAGGGTCAGGATCAAGAGACCCAGTACTTC.

About this clonotype: Just one base apart from a much larger clone, this may be a read error. The chain combines TRBV5-1 with TRBJ1-1; D not resolved. The V gene's germline CDR1 is SGHRS and CDR2 YFSETQ. This CDR3 is built from 15 residues. This CDR3 is CASSLGGRSNTVAFF. The CDR3 DNA reads TGCGCCAGCAGCTTGGGCGGACGATCGAACACTGTAGCTTTCTTT.